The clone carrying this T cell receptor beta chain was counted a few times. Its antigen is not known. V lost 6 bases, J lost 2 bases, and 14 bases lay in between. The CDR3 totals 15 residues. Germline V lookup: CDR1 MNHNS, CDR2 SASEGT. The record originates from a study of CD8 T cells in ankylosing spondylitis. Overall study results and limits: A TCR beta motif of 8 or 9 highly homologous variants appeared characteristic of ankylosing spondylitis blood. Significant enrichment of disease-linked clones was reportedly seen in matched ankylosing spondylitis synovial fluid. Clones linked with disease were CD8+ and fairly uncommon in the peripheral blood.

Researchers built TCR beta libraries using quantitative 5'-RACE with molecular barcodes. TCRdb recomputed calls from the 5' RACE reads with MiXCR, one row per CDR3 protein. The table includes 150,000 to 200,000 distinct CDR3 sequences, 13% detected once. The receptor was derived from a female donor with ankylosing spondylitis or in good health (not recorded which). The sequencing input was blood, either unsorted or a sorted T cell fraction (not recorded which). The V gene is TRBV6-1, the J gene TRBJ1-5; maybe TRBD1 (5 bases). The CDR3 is CASSHDRGGNQPQHF. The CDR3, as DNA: TGTGCCAGCAGCCATGACAGAGGGGGCAATCAGCCCCAGCATTTT.